These T cell receptor beta chains were read from a single sample in a study of PD-1 blockade in mismatch repair-deficient tumors. Clones were read by immunoSEQ multiplex PCR, and TCRdb kept only the in-frame ones, dropping some. The sample has some 130,000 clones; about nine tenths are singletons. The sample was peripheral blood, taken roughly 70 weeks after starting pembrolizumab. These receptors all stem from an adult with mismatch repair-deficient cancer. Both conserved end residues are part of each CDR3. Fields, in order: V gene, D gene, J gene, clone size, CDR3 protein, CDR3 DNA. D genes are given only for firm matches. Some rows mark clone size as missing; the rest say once, few, many or name a class of expanded clone.

>TRBV7-9|-|TRBJ2-5|-
CASSLAGGETQYF
TGTGCCAGCAGCTTAGCGGGAGGAGAGACCCAGTACTTC
>TRBV5-1|-|TRBJ2-3|-
CASSYTRTDTQYF
TGCGCCAGCAGCTACACCCGCACAGATACGCAGTATTTT
>TRBV13|TRBD1|TRBJ2-7|-
CASSPRLQGAEQYF
TGTGCCAGCAGCCCTCGCCTACAGGGGGCCGAGCAGTACTTC
>TRBV7-9|-|TRBJ1-2|-
CASSFFGDKMGGFGYTF
TGTGCCAGCAGCTTTTTTGGGGATAAAATGGGAGGGTTTGGCTACACCTTC
>TRBV27|-|TRBJ2-1|-
CASSPTGTHKHNEQFF
TGTGCCAGCAGTCCCACCGGGACCCATAAACACAATGAGCAGTTCTTC
>TRBV7-9|-|TRBJ2-7|-
CASSLTAAYEQYF
TGTGCCAGCAGCTTGACGGCCGCCTACGAGCAGTACTTC
>TRBV13|-|TRBJ2-7|-
CASSLGLAGKGQYF
TGTGCCAGCAGCTTAGGCCTAGCCGGAAAGGGGCAGTACTTC
>TRBV2|TRBD1|TRBJ1-4|-
CASILDRGNEKLFF
TGTGCCAGCATCCTAGACAGGGGTAATGAAAAACTGTTTTTT
>TRBV11-2|-|TRBJ1-2|-
CASSFRWDPLRGYTF
TGTGCCAGCAGCTTCCGGTGGGATCCTTTGCGTGGCTACACCTTC
>TRBV4-1|TRBD2|TRBJ2-1|-
CASSQIIGLAGDNEQFF
TGCGCCAGCAGTCAAATCATTGGACTAGCGGGAGATAATGAGCAGTTCTTC
>TRBV4-1|TRBD2|TRBJ2-3|-
CASSQSGSPDTQYF
TGCGCCAGCAGCCAAAGCGGGAGTCCAGATACGCAGTATTTT
>TRBV27|-|TRBJ1-1|-
CASSFSGATEAFF
TGTGCCAGCAGTTTCTCCGGGGCAACTGAAGCTTTCTTT
>TRBV27|TRBD2|TRBJ2-7|few
CASSLTGLVYEQYF
TGTGCCAGCAGTTTAACGGGACTAGTTTACGAGCAGTACTTC
>TRBV7-6|-|TRBJ2-1|few
CASSPSDNEQFF
TGTGCCAGCAGCCCGTCCGACAATGAGCAGTTCTTC
>TRBV4-3|-|TRBJ2-1|once
CASSQVTTGLDEQFF
TGCGCCAGCAGCCAAGTTACAACAGGGTTGGATGAGCAGTTCTTC
>TRBV5-1|-|TRBJ1-1|-
CASSYGSMNTEAFF
TGCGCCAGCAGCTACGGGTCAATGAACACTGAAGCTTTCTTT
>TRBV4-1|TRBD2|TRBJ2-7|-
CASSHFSGASSYEQYF
TGCGCCAGCAGCCATTTCAGCGGGGCGAGCTCCTACGAGCAGTACTTC
>TRBV9|-|TRBJ2-1|-
CASSVGGGGEQFF
TGTGCCAGCAGCGTAGGAGGGGGAGGTGAGCAGTTCTTC
>TRBV28|-|TRBJ2-7|-
CASSKDYEQYF
TGTGCCAGCAGCAAAGACTACGAGCAGTACTTC
>TRBV4-1|-|TRBJ1-5|-
CASSQVGLTPQPQHF
TGCGCCAGCAGCCAAGTCGGACTGACCCCTCAGCCCCAGCATTTT
>TRBV4-1|-|TRBJ2-7|few
CASSQVPSGEQYF
TGCGCCAGCAGCCAAGTACCCTCGGGCGAGCAGTACTTC
>TRBV7-2|-|TRBJ1-1|-
CASLPPYREDGTEAFF
TGTGCCAGCCTACCCCCATACAGGGAGGACGGCACTGAAGCTTTCTTT
>TRBV6-5|-|TRBJ1-5|-
CASSWSGPNSNQPQHF
TGTGCCAGCAGTTGGTCGGGGCCTAATAGCAATCAGCCCCAGCATTTT
>TRBV11-2|-|TRBJ2-7|-
CASSLDWDMVSYEQYF
TGTGCCAGCAGCTTAGATTGGGACATGGTATCCTACGAGCAGTACTTC
>TRBV30|-|TRBJ1-5|once
CAWSEGQPNQPQHF
TGTGCCTGGAGTGAAGGACAGCCTAATCAGCCCCAGCATTTT